This TCR beta chain was sequenced during a study of T cell responses to AZD1222 COVID-19 vaccine. The ends were cut back, 2 bases at V and 1 base at J, with 5 bases in the middle. Germline CDR1 reads KGHSH; CDR2 reads LQKENI. The CDR3 is 13 residues long. Assay used: immunoSEQ multiplex PCR; TCRdb lists only in-frame clones, some missing. The sample carries fewer than 180,000 clones, approximately 94% recorded once. The chain employs TRBV18 and TRBJ1-1; the D is unclear. This TCR came from an adult in good health. The sample consisted of peripheral blood, taken on day 0 of AZD1222 vaccination. The CDR3 region is CASSPSANTEAFF. For the CDR3, the DNA is TGTGCCAGCTCACCATCGGCGAACACTGAAGCTTTCTTT.